These T cell receptor beta chains were read from a single sample in a study of T cell repertoires in cytomegalovirus infection. TCRdb reanalysed the reads using MiXCR and keeps one entry per CDR3 protein. Among 35,000 to 55,000 distinct CDR3 sequences, about a fifth were seen once, and the ten largest hold 50% to 65%. Their antigens remain unidentified. This sample comprised CD8+ T cells from cultured PBMCs, obtained from culture after CMV antigen stimulation. These receptors originate from a human donor in good health (CMV status not recorded). Some clones in this sample may be carry-over from other donors' samples. Both conserved end residues are part of each CDR3. The D gene is left open where the match is weak. Expanded clones get a size class; other rows say once, few or many, or leave the size out.

CDR3aa: CASSPQDRQVEKLFF
CDR3nt: TGCGCCAGCAGCCCACAGGACCGACAGGTTGAAAAACTGTTTTTT
j_gene: TRBJ1-4
v_gene: TRBV4-1
abundance: few
d_gene: NA

CDR3aa: CATAEDRGLPETQYF
CDR3nt: TGTGCCACCGCAGAGGACAGGGGGCTTCCAGAGACCCAGTACTTC
j_gene: TRBJ2-5
v_gene: TRBV19
abundance: NA
d_gene: TRBD1

CDR3aa: CASSTGDGTQYF
CDR3nt: TGTGCCAGCAGTACAGGGGATGGTACGCAGTATTTT
j_gene: TRBJ2-3
v_gene: TRBV6-2/TRBV6-3
abundance: few
d_gene: TRBD1

CDR3aa: CASSQDPVNTEAFF
CDR3nt: TGCGCCAGCAGCCAAGATCCAGTGAACACTGAAGCTTTCTTT
j_gene: TRBJ1-1
v_gene: TRBV4-3
abundance: few
d_gene: NA

CDR3aa: CASSLETVNEKLFF
CDR3nt: TGCGCCAGCAGCTTGGAGACAGTAAATGAAAAACTGTTTTTT
j_gene: TRBJ1-4
v_gene: TRBV5-1
abundance: few
d_gene: NA

CDR3aa: CAEQVTNTEAFF
CDR3nt: TGTGCCGAACAGGTGACGAACACTGAAGCTTTCTTT
j_gene: TRBJ1-1
v_gene: TRBV7-2
abundance: many
d_gene: NA

CDR3aa: CASSYETYGYTF
CDR3nt: TGTGCCAGCAGTTATGAGACCTATGGCTACACCTTC
j_gene: TRBJ1-2
v_gene: TRBV6-6
abundance: many
d_gene: NA

CDR3aa: CASSSTGPAENEQFF
CDR3nt: TGTGCCAGCAGCTCAACGGGACCCGCCGAAAATGAGCAGTTCTTC
j_gene: TRBJ2-1
v_gene: TRBV7-6
abundance: few
d_gene: NA

CDR3aa: CASSSGNYAMNTEAFF
CDR3nt: TGTGCCAGCAGTTCCGGGAACTATGCTATGAACACTGAAGCTTTCTTT
j_gene: TRBJ1-1
v_gene: TRBV28
abundance: many
d_gene: NA

CDR3aa: CASSLVTGGTNAYEQYF
CDR3nt: TGTGCCAGCAGCTTAGTCACAGGGGGGACTAACGCCTACGAGCAGTACTTC
j_gene: TRBJ2-7
v_gene: TRBV7-2
abundance: many
d_gene: NA

CDR3aa: CASSYTNEQFF
CDR3nt: TGTGCCAGCAGTTACACAAATGAGCAGTTCTTC
j_gene: TRBJ2-1
v_gene: TRBV6-2/TRBV6-3
abundance: NA
d_gene: NA

CDR3aa: CASSLTLRGGGTDTQYF
CDR3nt: TGTGCCAGCAGCTTAACGTTACGGGGCGGGGGGACAGATACGCAGTATTTT
j_gene: TRBJ2-3
v_gene: TRBV7-3
abundance: NA
d_gene: TRBD2

CDR3aa: CASRRGDSLYGTVAFF
CDR3nt: TGCGCCAGCAGAAGGGGGGACAGCCTCTACGGCACTGTAGCTTTCTTT
j_gene: TRBJ1-1
v_gene: TRBV10-2
abundance: NA
d_gene: TRBD1

CDR3aa: CASSPLSGDNTEAFF
CDR3nt: TGTGCCAGCAGCCCCCTGTCAGGGGATAACACTGAAGCTTTTTTT
j_gene: TRBJ1-1
v_gene: TRBV9
abundance: NA
d_gene: NA

CDR3aa: CASSKAGGWDTEAFF
CDR3nt: TGTGCCAGCTCCAAAGCCGGGGGGTGGGACACTGAAGCTTTCTTT
j_gene: TRBJ1-1
v_gene: TRBV12-3/TRBV12-4
abundance: many
d_gene: NA

CDR3aa: CAWSGTGDRGEYF
CDR3nt: TGTGCCTGGAGTGGAACCGGGGACAGGGGGGAGTACTTC
j_gene: TRBJ2-7
v_gene: TRBV30
abundance: NA
d_gene: TRBD1

CDR3aa: CASSPTGIEQYF
CDR3nt: TGTGCCAGCAGTCCCACAGGGATCGAGCAGTACTTC
j_gene: TRBJ2-7
v_gene: TRBV6-2/TRBV6-3
abundance: few
d_gene: NA

CDR3aa: CATSDSADGGNQPQHF
CDR3nt: TGTGCCACCAGTGACAGCGCCGACGGCGGAAATCAGCCCCAGCATTTT
j_gene: TRBJ1-5
v_gene: TRBV24-1
abundance: few
d_gene: NA

CDR3aa: CASSFLGIGGAPNTGELFF
CDR3nt: TGTGCCAGCAGCTTTTTGGGAATTGGCGGGGCCCCGAACACCGGGGAGCTGTTTTTT
j_gene: TRBJ2-2
v_gene: TRBV11-3
abundance: many
d_gene: NA

CDR3aa: CASGPRESNSPLHF
CDR3nt: TGCGCCAGCGGACCCCGGGAGTCTAATTCACCCCTCCACTTT
j_gene: TRBJ1-6
v_gene: TRBV23-1
abundance: few
d_gene: NA

CDR3aa: CASSLDAQETQYF
CDR3nt: TGTGCCAGCAGTTTAGACGCCCAAGAGACCCAGTACTTC
j_gene: TRBJ2-5
v_gene: TRBV27
abundance: NA
d_gene: NA

CDR3aa: CASGKRQNTEAFF
CDR3nt: TGTGCCAGCGGAAAACGACAGAACACTGAAGCTTTCTTT
j_gene: TRBJ1-1
v_gene: TRBV7-9
abundance: few
d_gene: NA

CDR3aa: CAIQTGGLWDTGELFF
CDR3nt: TGCGCCATCCAAACAGGGGGCCTATGGGACACCGGGGAGCTGTTTTTT
j_gene: TRBJ2-2
v_gene: TRBV10-1
abundance: NA
d_gene: TRBD1

CDR3aa: CASSGGGPNQPQHF
CDR3nt: TGTGCCAGCAGTGGGGGGGGCCCCAATCAGCCCCAGCATTTT
j_gene: TRBJ1-5
v_gene: TRBV25-1
abundance: few
d_gene: NA

CDR3aa: CASSYHRQGSRYNSPLHF
CDR3nt: TGTGCCAGCAGTTACCATAGACAGGGATCGCGGTATAATTCACCCCTCCACTTT
j_gene: TRBJ1-6
v_gene: TRBV6-6
abundance: few
d_gene: TRBD1

CDR3aa: CASSHGTGRSGETQYF
CDR3nt: TGTGCCAGCAGCCACGGGACAGGGCGGAGTGGAGAGACCCAGTACTTC
j_gene: TRBJ2-5
v_gene: TRBV6-5
abundance: NA
d_gene: TRBD1

CDR3aa: CASLTENAGVGNTEAFF
CDR3nt: TGTGCCAGCCTTACGGAGAATGCCGGGGTTGGGAACACTGAAGCTTTCTTT
j_gene: TRBJ1-1
v_gene: TRBV28
abundance: many
d_gene: NA

CDR3aa: CASSQDQGASYEQYF
CDR3nt: TGCGCCAGCAGCCAAGATCAGGGTGCGTCCTACGAGCAGTACTTC
j_gene: TRBJ2-7
v_gene: TRBV4-1
abundance: few
d_gene: NA

CDR3aa: CASSSSDYPGNEQFF
CDR3nt: TGTGCCAGCAGTTCATCGGACTACCCTGGGAATGAGCAGTTCTTC
j_gene: TRBJ2-1
v_gene: TRBV12-3/TRBV12-4
abundance: many
d_gene: NA

CDR3aa: CASRGATLNTEAFF
CDR3nt: TGCGCCAGCAGAGGAGCGACGTTGAACACTGAAGCTTTCTTT
j_gene: TRBJ1-1
v_gene: TRBV10-2
abundance: NA
d_gene: NA

CDR3aa: CASSSDGSYNEQFF
CDR3nt: TGTGCCAGCAGTTCTGACGGGAGCTACAATGAGCAGTTCTTC
j_gene: TRBJ2-1
v_gene: TRBV12-3/TRBV12-4
abundance: few
d_gene: NA

CDR3aa: CASSQDLTGGTEAFF
CDR3nt: TGCGCCAGCAGCCAAGATTTGACAGGGGGCACTGAAGCTTTCTTT
j_gene: TRBJ1-1
v_gene: TRBV4-3
abundance: many
d_gene: TRBD1

CDR3aa: CASSQEAGARDTQYF
CDR3nt: TGTGCCAGCAGCCAAGAAGCGGGGGCAAGGGATACGCAGTATTTT
j_gene: TRBJ2-3
v_gene: TRBV4-2
abundance: NA
d_gene: TRBD2

CDR3aa: CASSSTGGELFF
CDR3nt: TGTGCCAGCAGCTCGACTGGCGGGGAGCTGTTTTTT
j_gene: TRBJ2-2
v_gene: TRBV7-2
abundance: NA
d_gene: NA

CDR3aa: CASSGPGGPSSGANVLTF
CDR3nt: TGTGCCAGCAGTGGACCGGGGGGGCCGAGCTCTGGGGCCAACGTCCTGACTTTC
j_gene: TRBJ2-6
v_gene: TRBV2
abundance: NA
d_gene: TRBD2

CDR3aa: CASSHERDRGLEAFF
CDR3nt: TGCGCCAGCAGCCATGAAAGGGACAGAGGGCTGGAAGCTTTCTTT
j_gene: TRBJ1-1
v_gene: TRBV4-1
abundance: NA
d_gene: TRBD1

CDR3aa: CASKEWGGNEKLFF
CDR3nt: TGTGCCAGCAAAGAGTGGGGGGGTAATGAAAAACTGTTTTTT
j_gene: TRBJ1-4
v_gene: TRBV6-5
abundance: few
d_gene: NA

CDR3aa: CATSSSEGGRTYEQYF
CDR3nt: TGTGCCACCAGCAGTTCCGAGGGCGGGAGAACCTACGAGCAGTACTTC
j_gene: TRBJ2-7
v_gene: TRBV15
abundance: many
d_gene: TRBD2

CDR3aa: CASSLRDRGTSGANVLTF
CDR3nt: TGTGCCAGCAGCCTCCGGGACAGGGGGACCTCTGGGGCCAACGTCCTGACTTTC
j_gene: TRBJ2-6
v_gene: TRBV5-4
abundance: NA
d_gene: TRBD1

CDR3aa: CASSLTLGAGELFF
CDR3nt: TGTGCCAGCAGTTTAACTCTAGGGGCCGGGGAGCTGTTTTTT
j_gene: TRBJ2-2
v_gene: TRBV28
abundance: NA
d_gene: NA

CDR3aa: CSARDWRLGYEQYF
CDR3nt: TGCAGTGCTAGAGATTGGAGGTTGGGGTACGAGCAGTACTTC
j_gene: TRBJ2-7
v_gene: TRBV20-1
abundance: NA
d_gene: NA

CDR3aa: CASSYSIGHGYGYTF
CDR3nt: TGTGCCAGCAGTTACTCGATCGGACACGGCTATGGCTACACCTTC
j_gene: TRBJ1-2
v_gene: TRBV6-2/TRBV6-3
abundance: many
d_gene: NA

CDR3aa: CASSGEGDTQYF
CDR3nt: TGTGCCAGCAGCGGCGAGGGAGATACGCAGTATTTT
j_gene: TRBJ2-3
v_gene: TRBV9
abundance: NA
d_gene: NA

CDR3aa: CASGSGLSYEQYF
CDR3nt: TGTGCCTCCGGGTCCGGCCTCTCCTACGAGCAGTACTTC
j_gene: TRBJ2-7
v_gene: TRBV15
abundance: many
d_gene: NA

CDR3aa: CASGLSTRGDEQFF
CDR3nt: TGTGCTAGTGGTTTGTCGACTAGGGGTGATGAGCAGTTCTTC
j_gene: TRBJ2-1
v_gene: TRBV12-5
abundance: NA
d_gene: NA

CDR3aa: CASSQGAASGNTIYF
CDR3nt: TGCGCCAGCAGCCAAGGTGCGGCCTCTGGAAACACCATATATTTT
j_gene: TRBJ1-3
v_gene: TRBV4-3
abundance: few
d_gene: NA

CDR3aa: CASSLGLANMEQYF
CDR3nt: TGTGCCAGCAGCCTCGGACTAGCTAATATGGAGCAGTACTTC
j_gene: TRBJ2-7
v_gene: TRBV7-2
abundance: many
d_gene: TRBD2

CDR3aa: CASSPLEWGNGYTF
CDR3nt: TGTGCCAGCAGCCCCTTAGAATGGGGAAACGGCTACACCTTC
j_gene: TRBJ1-2
v_gene: TRBV7-2
abundance: many
d_gene: NA

CDR3aa: CANIGGDRSYEQYF
CDR3nt: TGTGCCAACATAGGGGGGGACAGATCCTACGAGCAGTACTTC
j_gene: TRBJ2-7
v_gene: TRBV2
abundance: NA
d_gene: NA

CDR3aa: CSVADLRGVGEQYF
CDR3nt: TGCAGCGTCGCTGATTTAAGAGGGGTGGGAGAGCAGTACTTC
j_gene: TRBJ2-7
v_gene: TRBV29-1
abundance: NA
d_gene: NA

CDR3aa: CASSASWSYEQYF
CDR3nt: TGTGCCAGCAGCGCGAGCTGGTCCTACGAGCAGTACTTC
j_gene: TRBJ2-7
v_gene: TRBV28
abundance: few
d_gene: NA

CDR3aa: CAISDSPDTGELFF
CDR3nt: TGTGCCATCAGTGATAGCCCTGACACCGGGGAGCTGTTTTTT
j_gene: TRBJ2-2
v_gene: TRBV10-3
abundance: NA
d_gene: NA

CDR3aa: CASRRPGTGDRQPQHF
CDR3nt: TGTGCCAGCAGGCGCCCAGGGACAGGGGATCGTCAGCCCCAGCATTTT
j_gene: TRBJ1-5
v_gene: TRBV6-1
abundance: NA
d_gene: TRBD1